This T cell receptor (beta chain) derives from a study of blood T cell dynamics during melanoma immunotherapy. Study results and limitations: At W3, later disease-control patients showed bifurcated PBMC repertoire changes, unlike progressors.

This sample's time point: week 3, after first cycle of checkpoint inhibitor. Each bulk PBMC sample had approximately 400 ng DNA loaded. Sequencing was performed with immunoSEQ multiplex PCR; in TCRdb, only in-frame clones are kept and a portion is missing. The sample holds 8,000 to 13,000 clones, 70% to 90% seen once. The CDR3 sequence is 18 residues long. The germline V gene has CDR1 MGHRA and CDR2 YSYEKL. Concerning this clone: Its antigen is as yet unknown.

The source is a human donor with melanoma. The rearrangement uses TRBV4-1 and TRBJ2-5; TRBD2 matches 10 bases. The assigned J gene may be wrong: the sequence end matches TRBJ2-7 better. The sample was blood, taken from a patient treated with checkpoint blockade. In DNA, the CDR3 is TGCGCCAGCAGCCAAGAATGGGCGGCTAGCGGGAGTTCCTACGAGCAGTACTTC. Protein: CASSQEWAASGSSYEQYF.